The 19 T cell receptor beta chains in this list originate from one sample, sequenced in a study of T cell repertoires in cytomegalovirus infection. For these receptors, no antigen is known. TCRdb re-called the reads with MiXCR, one entry per CDR3 protein. The table lists approximately 1,000,000 distinct CDR3 sequences, 30% to 40% of them singletons. Sequencing was performed on cultured CD8+ T cells from PBMCs, taken from culture after CMV antigen stimulation. All receptors derive from a human donor in good health (CMV status not recorded). Some clones in this sample may be carry-over from other donors' samples.

This chain joins TRBV6-5 and TRBJ2-3; 7 bases align to TRBD1. This CDR3 has 15 amino acids. Trimming cost V 2 bases and J 0 bases; bases outside gene matches: 2. Germline-derived CDR1 and CDR2 are MNHEY and SVGAGI. The CDR3 sequence is CASSYGDSSTDTQYF. CDR3 sequence (DNA): TGTGCCAGCAGTTACGGGGACAGTAGCACAGATACGCAGTATTTT.

This clonotype has just a few counts. This chain joins TRBV19 and TRBJ2-1; D remains unclear. The germline V gene has CDR1 LNHDA and CDR2 SQIVND (reference sequence). The V gene lost 1 base and the J gene lost 10 bases, with 8 bases spanning the gap. The CDR3 runs to 12 residues. The CDR3 coding sequence is TGTGCCAGTAGTATAGTCACTAACGAGCAGTTCTTC. Its protein is CASSIVTNEQFF.

This chain links TRBV7-9 with TRBJ1-2; no firm D call. Germline loops: CDR1 SEHNR, CDR2 FQNEAQ (reference sequence). Trimming removed 6 bases from V and 0 bases from J, with 14 bases in between. The CDR3 runs 15 residues. The CDR3 loop reads CASRRPRRANYGYTF. CDR3 coding DNA: TGTGCCAGCAGACGCCCCAGGCGAGCTAACTATGGCTACACCTTC.

The CDR3 DNA sequence: TGTGCCGTTGACCCCACTGTTAACACCGGGGAGCTGTTTTTT. This codes for CAVDPTVNTGELFF. V is TRBV19 and J is TRBJ2-2; unclear D gene. V was trimmed by 11 bases and J by 2 bases, leaving 15 bases between them. Germline V lookup: CDR1 LNHDA, CDR2 SQIVND (reference sequence). The CDR3 runs 14 residues. Variable domain in full (rest from reference TRBV19 and TRBJ2-2): DGGITQSPKYLFRKEGQNVTLSCEQNLNHDAMYWYRQDPGQGLRLIYYSQIVNDFQKGDIAEGYSVSREKKESFPLTVTSAQKNPTAFYLCAVDPTVNTGELFFGEGSRLTVL.

There are many counts of this clonotype. CDR3 region: CASSLIGLTNTGELFF. CDR3 bases: TGTGCCAGCAGTTTAATAGGACTTACGAACACCGGGGAGCTGTTTTTT. The rearrangement links TRBV27 to TRBJ2-2; TRBD2 might be the D (5 bases). The V end was cut by 2 bases, the J end by 0 bases, with 10 bases between. This CDR3 region has 16 residues. Germline-derived CDR1 and CDR2 are MNHEY and SMNVEV (reference sequence).

This clonotype has at least ten counts. V usage is TRBV6-2 or TRBV6-3 and J usage is TRBJ2-6, with unresolved D. CDR3 length equals 13 residues. Trimming cost V 3 bases and J 12 bases, with 12 bases left between them. Germline values: CDR1 MNHEY, CDR2 SVGEGT. The CDR3 sequence: CASSYGLPFVLTF. In DNA, the CDR3 is TGTGCCAGCAGTTATGGGCTCCCCTTCGTCCTGACTTTC.

In its sample, this clonotype was seen a few times. The chain links TRBV12-3 or TRBV12-4 to TRBJ2-3, with D perhaps matching TRBD2 (5 bases). The CDR3 has 14 amino acids. V lost 4 bases and J lost 1, with 9 bases in between. The CDR3 sequence is CASSSRAGTDTQYF. The CDR3 DNA is TGTGCCAGCAGTTCGAGGGCCGGCACAGATACGCAGTATTTT.

This clonotype was picked up one time. This chain joins TRBV19 and TRBJ1-6; 9 bases line up with TRBD1. V gave up 6 bases and J gave up 6 bases; unmatched junction bases: 12. This CDR3 spans 17 amino acids. Germline CDR1 reads LNHDA; CDR2 reads SQIVND (reference sequence). The CDR3 loop reads CASSIIHRTGVNSPLHF. The CDR3 bases are TGTGCCAGTAGCATCATACACAGGACAGGGGTTAATTCACCCCTCCACTTT.

This rearrangement joins TRBV7-2 to TRBJ2-7; TRBD1 matches at 8 bases. The CDR3 contains 18 residues. The J segment lost 3 bases and the V segment lost 5 bases, leaving 18 bases of the junction unmatched. From germline, CDR1 is SGHTA and CDR2 FQGNSA. Here the CDR3 reads CASSLWGAGGDWVYEQYF. The CDR3, as DNA: TGTGCCAGCAGCCTGTGGGGGGCAGGGGGCGATTGGGTCTACGAGCAGTACTTC.

The CDR3 here is CASSLAVRADTQYF. As DNA, the CDR3 is TGTGCCAGCAGCTTAGCAGTCAGGGCAGATACGCAGTATTTT. This sequence joins TRBV7-6 and TRBJ2-3; D is possibly TRBD1 (5 bases). This CDR3 has 14 amino acids. Trimming left V 0 bases short and J 4 bases short, with 8 bases between. The germline V gene encodes CDR1 SGHVS and CDR2 FNYEAQ.

The chain couples TRBV6-2 or TRBV6-3 to TRBJ2-2; no clear D gene. Trimming removed 3 bases at V and 6 bases at J, with 14 bases between. This CDR3 contains 15 residues. From germline, CDR1 is MNHEY and CDR2 SVGEGT. The CDR3 DNA reads TGTGCCAGCAGTTATACACTCGACGGATCCGGGGAGCTGTTTTTT. Amino acid sequence: CASSYTLDGSGELFF.

This clonotype was detected once. The J gene is TRBJ2-3, the V gene TRBV29-1; D is perhaps TRBD1 or TRBD2 (5 bases each). V was clipped by 0 bases and J by 5 bases, with 24 bases between them. The germline gives CDR1 SQVTM, CDR2 ANQGSEA. The CDR3 is 18 amino acids. DNA of the CDR3: TGCAGCGTTGAAGATGGGACCCAACCGGACCGGGTTGAAGATACGCAGTATTTT. Amino acids: CSVEDGTQPDRVEDTQYF.

This clonotype was counted ten times or more. The chain recombines TRBV7-6 with TRBJ1-1, with D maybe TRBD1 (5 bases). CDR1 is SGHVS, CDR2 FNYEAQ, per germline. The CDR3 sequence is 14 residues long. Trimming removed 4 bases from V and 4 bases from J, with 13 bases in between. The CDR3 reads CASSSGTPGTEAFF. The CDR3 DNA sequence: TGTGCCAGCAGCTCAGGGACCCCGGGCACTGAAGCTTTCTTT.

V and J are TRBV10-3 and TRBJ1-1; D is ambiguous. The V end was cut by 5 bases, the J end by 4 bases, with 8 bases between. Per the germline V gene, CDR1 is ENHRY and CDR2 is SYGVKD. This CDR3 is 12 amino acids long. CDR3 loop: CAISHRATEAFF. The DNA for the CDR3 is TGTGCCATCAGTCATAGGGCCACTGAAGCTTTCTTT.

This chain links TRBV12-3 or TRBV12-4 with TRBJ2-7, with unresolved D. The V and J ends lost 1 base and 0 bases respectively, with 7 bases between them. This CDR3 is built from 14 residues. CDR3 sequence reads: CASSLEQTSYEQYF. CDR3 DNA sequence: TGTGCCAGCAGTTTAGAACAGACCTCCTACGAGCAGTACTTC.

This clonotype has a handful of counts. The chain employs TRBV6-2 or TRBV6-3 and TRBJ2-2; the D is unclear. Looked up from germline, CDR1 is MNHEY and CDR2 is SVGEGT. Trimming removed 0 bases at V and 6 bases at J, with 5 bases between. There are 13 residues in the CDR3. The CDR3 here is CASSYSSAGELFF. In DNA, the CDR3 is TGTGCCAGCAGTTACTCGAGCGCCGGGGAGCTGTTTTTT.

This clonotype was seen many times. The chain recombines TRBV7-2 with TRBJ1-1, with D unresolved. CDR3 length: 13 amino acids. Deletions cut 1 base from V and 11 bases from J, with 14 bases between. Germline V CDR1 and CDR2: SGHTA, FQGNSA. The CDR3 spells CASSLVEWQMAFF. CDR3 bases: TGTGCCAGCAGCTTAGTAGAGTGGCAGATGGCTTTCTTT.

This sequence joins TRBV29-1 and TRBJ2-3; D is uncertain. CDR1 SQVTM and CDR2 ANQGSEA come from the germline V gene. Trimming pared 5 bases from V and 2 bases from J, leaving 14 bases between. This CDR3 is 14 amino acids long. The CDR3, as DNA: TGCAGCGTTTGGTGGGTCCAACCCACAGATACGCAGTATTTT. This sequence encodes CSVWWVQPTDTQYF.

The chain recombines TRBV28 with TRBJ1-1; D not certain. The CDR3 runs to 13 residues. V was cut by 3 bases and J by 5 bases, with 10 bases left in between. From germline, CDR1 is MDHEN and CDR2 SYDVKM. The CDR3 here is CASSFYRETEAFF. The CDR3 region has the DNA TGTGCCAGCAGTTTCTATAGGGAGACTGAAGCTTTCTTT.